This is a list of T cell receptor beta chains from one sample in a study of T cells in Graves' hyperthyroidism and ophthalmopathy. In TCRdb, the multiplex PCR reads were re-called with MiXCR into one record per CDR3 protein. The sample includes about 560,000 distinct CDR3 sequences, approximately 16% of them seen just once. Material for sequencing was blood. These receptors all come from a woman aged 18-35 years with Graves' hyperthyroidism. Both conserved end residues are part of each CDR3. The order of the fields is CDR3 protein, CDR3 DNA, clone size, D gene, V gene, J gene. A D gene is named only where the DNA matches it firmly. Some rows have no size entry. The others give once, few or many, or a class for an expanded clone.

CDR3aa: CSARGWTGGFYGYTF; CDR3nt: TGCAGTGCTAGAGGATGGACAGGGGGCTTCTATGGCTACACCTTC; abundance: .; d_gene: TRBD1; v_gene: TRBV20-1; j_gene: TRBJ1-2
CDR3aa: CSVEGTGGPSYEQYF; CDR3nt: TGCAGCGTTGAGGGGACGGGGGGGCCCTCCTACGAGCAGTACTTC; abundance: many; d_gene: TRBD2; v_gene: TRBV29-1; j_gene: TRBJ2-7
CDR3aa: CASSHRDGNQPQHF; CDR3nt: TGTGCCAGCAGCCACAGGGATGGCAATCAGCCCCAGCATTTT; abundance: many; d_gene: .; v_gene: TRBV6-1; j_gene: TRBJ1-5
CDR3aa: CASSPVIAGYNEQFF; CDR3nt: TGTGCCAGCAGTCCCGTGATAGCGGGGTACAATGAGCAGTTCTTC; abundance: .; d_gene: TRBD2; v_gene: TRBV12-3/TRBV12-4; j_gene: TRBJ2-1
CDR3aa: CASSYDRSPNQPQHF; CDR3nt: TGTGCCAGCAGCTACGACAGGTCGCCTAATCAGCCCCAGCATTTT; abundance: few; d_gene: .; v_gene: TRBV7-9; j_gene: TRBJ1-5
CDR3aa: CAWRGLNTEAFF; CDR3nt: TGTGCCTGGAGAGGATTGAACACTGAAGCTTTCTTT; abundance: many; d_gene: .; v_gene: TRBV30; j_gene: TRBJ1-1
CDR3aa: CATSDSPPDTQYF; CDR3nt: TGTGCCACCAGCGACAGTCCCCCAGATACGCAGTATTTT; abundance: few; d_gene: .; v_gene: TRBV24-1; j_gene: TRBJ2-3
CDR3aa: CASSFGFLERQPQHF; CDR3nt: TGTGCCAGCAGCTTCGGCTTTCTAGAAAGGCAGCCCCAGCATTTT; abundance: once; d_gene: .; v_gene: TRBV5-4; j_gene: TRBJ1-5
CDR3aa: CASSLGVRGYTF; CDR3nt: TGCGCCAGCAGCTTGGGGGTACGTGGCTACACCTTC; abundance: many; d_gene: .; v_gene: TRBV5-1; j_gene: TRBJ1-2
CDR3aa: CASSPFRGQPQHF; CDR3nt: TGCGCCAGCAGCCCCTTCAGGGGTCAGCCCCAGCATTTT; abundance: .; d_gene: .; v_gene: TRBV4-3; j_gene: TRBJ1-5
CDR3aa: CSARDESVGYTF; CDR3nt: TGCAGTGCTAGAGATGAGTCTGTGGGCTACACCTTC; abundance: .; d_gene: .; v_gene: TRBV20-1; j_gene: TRBJ1-2
CDR3aa: CASSPKRTSGMGGELFF; CDR3nt: TGTGCCAGCAGCCCCAAACGGACTAGCGGGATGGGCGGGGAGCTGTTTTTT; abundance: many; d_gene: TRBD2; v_gene: TRBV7-2; j_gene: TRBJ2-2
CDR3aa: CASSLWVAGGTDTQYF; CDR3nt: TGTGCCAGCAGTTTATGGGTAGCGGGAGGCACAGATACGCAGTATTTT; abundance: many; d_gene: TRBD2; v_gene: TRBV27; j_gene: TRBJ2-3
CDR3aa: CASSLGSGRIKSYNEQFF; CDR3nt: TGTGCCAGCAGTTTAGGTTCAGGCCGCATCAAATCCTACAATGAGCAGTTCTTC; abundance: many; d_gene: .; v_gene: TRBV27; j_gene: TRBJ2-1
CDR3aa: CASSLTGTIYQPQHF; CDR3nt: TGTGCCAGCAGCCTGACAGGGACCATATATCAGCCCCAGCATTTT; abundance: many; d_gene: TRBD1; v_gene: TRBV5-5; j_gene: TRBJ1-5
CDR3aa: CASSGPGTLSTDTQYF; CDR3nt: TGTGCCAGCAGTGGTCCCGGGACCCTTAGCACAGATACGCAGTATTTT; abundance: few; d_gene: .; v_gene: TRBV12-3/TRBV12-4; j_gene: TRBJ2-3
CDR3aa: CASSYDKWEETQYF; CDR3nt: TGTGCCAGCAGTTATGACAAGTGGGAAGAGACCCAGTACTTC; abundance: many; d_gene: .; v_gene: TRBV6-1; j_gene: TRBJ2-5
CDR3aa: CASSLDGSGTDTQYF; CDR3nt: TGTGCCAGCAGCTTAGACGGGTCGGGGACAGATACGCAGTATTTT; abundance: many; d_gene: .; v_gene: TRBV7-2; j_gene: TRBJ2-3
CDR3aa: CATRTADCYTF; CDR3nt: TGTGCCACCCGGACAGCTGATTGCTACACCTTC; abundance: few; d_gene: .; v_gene: TRBV12-3/TRBV12-4; j_gene: TRBJ1-2
CDR3aa: CASSLDRLKGQNSGNTIYF; CDR3nt: TGTGCCAGCAGCTTAGATCGACTAAAGGGACAGAACTCTGGAAACACCATATATTTT; abundance: .; d_gene: TRBD1; v_gene: TRBV11-3; j_gene: TRBJ1-3
CDR3aa: CASSTTSPDTQYF; CDR3nt: TGTGCCAGCAGTACGACTAGCCCAGATACGCAGTATTTT; abundance: many; d_gene: TRBD2; v_gene: TRBV7-8; j_gene: TRBJ2-3
CDR3aa: CASSQYRYNEQFF; CDR3nt: TGTGCCAGCAGTCAGTACAGGTACAATGAGCAGTTCTTC; abundance: .; d_gene: .; v_gene: TRBV6-2/TRBV6-3; j_gene: TRBJ2-1
CDR3aa: CAWSVVTGQQYF; CDR3nt: TGTGCCTGGAGTGTAGTCACTGGACAACAGTACTTC; abundance: many; d_gene: .; v_gene: TRBV30; j_gene: TRBJ2-5
CDR3aa: CASSLAMANYEQYF; CDR3nt: TGTGCCAGCAGCTTAGCGATGGCCAACTACGAGCAGTACTTC; abundance: many; d_gene: .; v_gene: TRBV7-9; j_gene: TRBJ2-7
CDR3aa: CASSYLGLADTGELFF; CDR3nt: TGTGCCAGCAGTTACCTAGGACTAGCGGACACCGGGGAGCTGTTTTTT; abundance: few; d_gene: TRBD2; v_gene: TRBV6-5; j_gene: TRBJ2-2
CDR3aa: CASSSPIRTAARDIQYF; CDR3nt: TGTGCCAGCAGCTCCCCGATCCGGACAGCCGCGAGGGACATTCAGTACTTC; abundance: .; d_gene: .; v_gene: TRBV11-1; j_gene: TRBJ2-4
CDR3aa: CASSVSGKTDTQYF; CDR3nt: TGTGCCAGTAGTGTTTCCGGGAAGACAGATACGCAGTATTTT; abundance: .; d_gene: .; v_gene: TRBV19; j_gene: TRBJ2-3
CDR3aa: CASSPQLAGAGELFF; CDR3nt: TGTGCCAGCAGTCCCCAACTAGCGGGAGCCGGGGAGCTGTTTTTT; abundance: few; d_gene: TRBD2; v_gene: TRBV27; j_gene: TRBJ2-2
CDR3aa: CSAGRLVRNYEQYF; CDR3nt: TGCAGTGCCGGGCGCCTTGTCAGAAACTACGAGCAGTACTTC; abundance: many; d_gene: .; v_gene: TRBV20-1; j_gene: TRBJ2-7
CDR3aa: CASIWGSEDTQYF; CDR3nt: TGTGCCAGCATTTGGGGTAGCGAAGATACGCAGTATTTT; abundance: .; d_gene: .; v_gene: TRBV6-5; j_gene: TRBJ2-3
CDR3aa: CASSMDRSSYNEQFF; CDR3nt: TGTGCCAGTAGTATGGACAGGAGCTCCTACAATGAGCAGTTCTTC; abundance: few; d_gene: TRBD1; v_gene: TRBV19; j_gene: TRBJ2-1
CDR3aa: CASMVAGGSETQYF; CDR3nt: TGTGCCAGCATGGTAGCGGGGGGGTCAGAGACCCAGTACTTC; abundance: few; d_gene: TRBD2; v_gene: TRBV25-1; j_gene: TRBJ2-5
CDR3aa: CASAIRPTDTQYF; CDR3nt: TGTGCCAGCGCCATCAGGCCCACAGATACGCAGTATTTT; abundance: .; d_gene: .; v_gene: TRBV12-3/TRBV12-4; j_gene: TRBJ2-3
CDR3aa: CASSLSGTGGPPQHF; CDR3nt: TGTGCCAGCAGTTTATCCGGGACAGGGGGTCCGCCCCAGCATTTT; abundance: many; d_gene: TRBD1; v_gene: TRBV27; j_gene: TRBJ1-5
CDR3aa: CASSPASEAYEQYF; CDR3nt: TGTGCCAGCAGTCCCGCTAGCGAGGCCTACGAGCAGTACTTC; abundance: .; d_gene: .; v_gene: TRBV28; j_gene: TRBJ2-7
CDR3aa: CATSRDIGYYGYTF; CDR3nt: TGTGCCACCAGCAGAGATATCGGTTACTATGGCTACACCTTC; abundance: many; d_gene: .; v_gene: TRBV15; j_gene: TRBJ1-2
CDR3aa: CSARLAGDTDTQYF; CDR3nt: TGCAGTGCTAGACTAGCGGGCGACACAGATACGCAGTATTTT; abundance: .; d_gene: TRBD2; v_gene: TRBV20-1; j_gene: TRBJ2-3
CDR3aa: CASSQDILRSSGYTF; CDR3nt: TGCGCCAGCAGCCAAGATATATTGAGGAGTAGTGGCTACACCTTC; abundance: many; d_gene: .; v_gene: TRBV4-3; j_gene: TRBJ1-2
CDR3aa: CASSEGREYGYTF; CDR3nt: TGTGCCAGCAGTGAGGGACGGGAGTATGGCTACACCTTC; abundance: many; d_gene: .; v_gene: TRBV6-1; j_gene: TRBJ1-2